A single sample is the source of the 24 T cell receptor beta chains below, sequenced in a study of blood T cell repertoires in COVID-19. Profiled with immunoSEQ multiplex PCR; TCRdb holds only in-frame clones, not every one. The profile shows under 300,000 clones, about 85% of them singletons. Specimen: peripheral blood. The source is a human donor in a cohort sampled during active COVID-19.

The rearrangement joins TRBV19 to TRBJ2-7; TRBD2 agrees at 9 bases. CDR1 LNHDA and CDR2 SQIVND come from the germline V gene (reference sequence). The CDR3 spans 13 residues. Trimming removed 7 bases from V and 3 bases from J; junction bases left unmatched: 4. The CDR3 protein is CASNWREGYEQYF. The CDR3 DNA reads TGTGCCAGTAATTGGCGGGAGGGCTACGAGCAGTACTTC. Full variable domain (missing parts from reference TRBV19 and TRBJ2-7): DGGITQSPKYLFRKEGQNVTLSCEQNLNHDAMYWYRQDPGQGLRLIYYSQIVNDFQKGDIAEGYSVSREKKESFPLTVTSAQKNPTAFYLCASNWREGYEQYFGPGTRLTVT.

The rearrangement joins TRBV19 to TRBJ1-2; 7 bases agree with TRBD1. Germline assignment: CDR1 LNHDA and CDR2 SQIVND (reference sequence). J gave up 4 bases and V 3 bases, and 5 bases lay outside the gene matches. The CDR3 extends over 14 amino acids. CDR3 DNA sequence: TGTGCCAGTAGTATTGACAGGGCCTCCTATGGCTACACCTTC. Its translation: CASSIDRASYGYTF. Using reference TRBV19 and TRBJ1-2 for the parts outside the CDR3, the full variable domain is DGGITQSPKYLFRKEGQNVTLSCEQNLNHDAMYWYRQDPGQGLRLIYYSQIVNDFQKGDIAEGYSVSREKKESFPLTVTSAQKNPTAFYLCASSIDRASYGYTFGSGTRLTVV.

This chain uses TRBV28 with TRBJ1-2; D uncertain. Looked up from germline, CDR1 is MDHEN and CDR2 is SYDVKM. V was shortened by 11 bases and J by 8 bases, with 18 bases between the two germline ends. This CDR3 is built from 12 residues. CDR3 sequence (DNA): TGTGCCGGTGGTAAAGAGGTCGGCGGCTACACCTTC. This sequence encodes CAGGKEVGGYTF.

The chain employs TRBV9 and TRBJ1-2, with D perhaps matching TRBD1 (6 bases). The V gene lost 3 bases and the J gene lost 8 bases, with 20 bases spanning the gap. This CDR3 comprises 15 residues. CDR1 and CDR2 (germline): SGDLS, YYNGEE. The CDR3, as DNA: TGTGCCAGCAGCGGTCGACCGGGACACGGTGGAGGCTACACCTTC. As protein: CASSGRPGHGGGYTF.

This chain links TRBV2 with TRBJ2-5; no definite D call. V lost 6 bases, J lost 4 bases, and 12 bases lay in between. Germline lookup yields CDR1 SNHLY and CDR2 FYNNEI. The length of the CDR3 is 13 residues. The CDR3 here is CASSRDLGETQYF. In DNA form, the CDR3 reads TGTGCCAGCAGCAGAGACCTAGGAGAGACCCAGTACTTC.

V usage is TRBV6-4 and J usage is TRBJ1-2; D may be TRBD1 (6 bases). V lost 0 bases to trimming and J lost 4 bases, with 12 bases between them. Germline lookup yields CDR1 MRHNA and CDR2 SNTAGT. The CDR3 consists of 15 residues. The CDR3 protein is CASSDSRQGTYGYTF. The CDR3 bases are TGTGCCAGCAGTGACTCGAGGCAGGGGACCTATGGCTACACCTTC.

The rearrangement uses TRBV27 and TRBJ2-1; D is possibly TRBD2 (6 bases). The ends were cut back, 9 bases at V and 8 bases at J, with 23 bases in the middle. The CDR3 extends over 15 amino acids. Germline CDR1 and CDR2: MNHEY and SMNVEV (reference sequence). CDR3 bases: TGTGCCAGTTCGATGACTAGTTGGGTTCGCGATGAGCAGTTCTTC. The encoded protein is CASSMTSWVRDEQFF.

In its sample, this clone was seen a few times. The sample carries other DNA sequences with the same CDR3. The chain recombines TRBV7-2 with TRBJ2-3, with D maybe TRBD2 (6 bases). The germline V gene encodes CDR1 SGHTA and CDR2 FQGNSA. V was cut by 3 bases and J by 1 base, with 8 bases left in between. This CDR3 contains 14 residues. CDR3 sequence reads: CASSLTGGTDTQYF. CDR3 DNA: TGTGCCAGCAGCTTGACGGGAGGCACAGATACGCAGTATTTT.

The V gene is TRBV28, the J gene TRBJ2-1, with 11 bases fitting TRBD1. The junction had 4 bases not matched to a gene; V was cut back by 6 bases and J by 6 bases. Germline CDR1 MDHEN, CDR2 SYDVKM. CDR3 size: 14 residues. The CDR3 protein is CASRTDRGPNEQFF. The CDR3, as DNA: TGTGCCAGCAGAACGGACAGGGGGCCCAATGAGCAGTTCTTC. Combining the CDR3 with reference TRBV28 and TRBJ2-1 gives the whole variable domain DVKVTQSSRYLVKRTGEKVFLECVQDMDHENMFWYRQDPGLGLRLIYFSYDVKMKEKGDIPEGYSVSREKKERFSLILESASTNQTSMYLCASRTDRGPNEQFFGPGTRLTVL.

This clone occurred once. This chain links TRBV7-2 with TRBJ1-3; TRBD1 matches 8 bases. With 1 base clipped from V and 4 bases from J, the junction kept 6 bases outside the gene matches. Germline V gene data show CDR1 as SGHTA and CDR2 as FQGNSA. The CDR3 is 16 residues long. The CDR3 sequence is CASSLDPTGVGNTIYF. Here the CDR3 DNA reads TGTGCCAGCAGCTTAGATCCGACAGGGGTCGGAAACACCATATATTTT.

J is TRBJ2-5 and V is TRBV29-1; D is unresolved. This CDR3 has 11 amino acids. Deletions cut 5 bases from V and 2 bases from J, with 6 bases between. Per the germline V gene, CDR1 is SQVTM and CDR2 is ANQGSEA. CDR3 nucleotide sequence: TGCAGCGTTATACTGCAAGAGACCCAGTACTTC. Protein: CSVILQETQYF.

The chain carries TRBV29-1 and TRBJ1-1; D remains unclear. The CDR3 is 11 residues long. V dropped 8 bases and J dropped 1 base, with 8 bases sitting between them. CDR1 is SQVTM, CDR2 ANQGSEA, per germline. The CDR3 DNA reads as TGCAGCTCGGATCGGAACACTGAAGCTTTCTTT. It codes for CSSDRNTEAFF. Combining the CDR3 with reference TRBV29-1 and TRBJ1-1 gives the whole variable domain SAVISQKPSRDICQRGTSLTIQCQVDSQVTMMFWYRQQPGQSLTLIATANQGSEATYESGFVIDKFPISRPNLTFSTLTVSNMSPEDSSIYLCSSDRNTEAFFGQGTRLTVV.

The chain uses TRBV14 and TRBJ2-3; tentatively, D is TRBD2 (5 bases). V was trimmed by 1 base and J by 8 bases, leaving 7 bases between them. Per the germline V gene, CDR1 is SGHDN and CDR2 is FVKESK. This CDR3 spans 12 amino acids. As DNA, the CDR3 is TGTGCCAGCAGCCAAGGGAGCGGTACGCAGTATTTT. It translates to CASSQGSGTQYF.

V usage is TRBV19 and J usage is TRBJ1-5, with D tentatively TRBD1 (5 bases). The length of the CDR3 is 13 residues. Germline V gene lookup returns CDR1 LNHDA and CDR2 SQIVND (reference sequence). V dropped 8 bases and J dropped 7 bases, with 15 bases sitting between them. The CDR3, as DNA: TGTGCCAGTTCCGGGACTCGGAAACAGCCCCAGCATTTT. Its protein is CASSGTRKQPQHF.

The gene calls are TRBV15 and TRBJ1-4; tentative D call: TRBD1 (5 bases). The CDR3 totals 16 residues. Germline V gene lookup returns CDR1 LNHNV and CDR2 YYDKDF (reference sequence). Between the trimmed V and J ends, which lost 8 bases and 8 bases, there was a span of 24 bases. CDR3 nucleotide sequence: TGTGCCACCGGGGTCGTGGCGGGACGAGTTCGAGAAAAACTGTTTTTT. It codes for CATGVVAGRVREKLFF. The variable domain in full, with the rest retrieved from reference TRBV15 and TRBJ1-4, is DAMVIQNPRYQVTQFGKPVTLSCSQTLNHNVMYWYQQKSSQAPKLLFHYYDKDFNNEADTPDNFQSRRPNTSFCFLDIRSPGLGDTAMYLCATGVVAGRVREKLFFGSGTQLSVL.

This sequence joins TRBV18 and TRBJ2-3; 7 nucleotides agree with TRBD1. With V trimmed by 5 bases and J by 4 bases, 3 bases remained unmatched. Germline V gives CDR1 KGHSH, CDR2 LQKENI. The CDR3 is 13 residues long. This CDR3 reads CASSTDRADTQYF. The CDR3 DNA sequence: TGTGCCAGCTCAACCGACAGGGCAGATACGCAGTATTTT.

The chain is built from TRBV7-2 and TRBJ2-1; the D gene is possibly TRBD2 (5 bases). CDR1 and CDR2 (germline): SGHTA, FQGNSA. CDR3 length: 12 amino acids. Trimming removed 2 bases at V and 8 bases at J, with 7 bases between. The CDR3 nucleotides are TGTGCCAGCAGCTTATTCGGGGATGAGCAGTTCTTC. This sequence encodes CASSLFGDEQFF. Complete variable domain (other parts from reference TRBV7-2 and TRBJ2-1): GAGVSQSPSNKVTEKGKDVELRCDPISGHTALYWYRQSLGQGLEFLIYFQGNSAPDKSGLPSDRFSAERTGGSVSTLTIQRTQQEDSAVYLCASSLFGDEQFFGPGTRLTVL.

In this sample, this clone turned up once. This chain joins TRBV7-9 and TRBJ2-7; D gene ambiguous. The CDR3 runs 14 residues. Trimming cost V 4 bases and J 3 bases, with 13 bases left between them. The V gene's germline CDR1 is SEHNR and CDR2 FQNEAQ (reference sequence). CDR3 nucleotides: TGTGCCAGCAGCTCCCCGGAGAGGAACTACGAGCAGTACTTC. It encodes CASSSPERNYEQYF. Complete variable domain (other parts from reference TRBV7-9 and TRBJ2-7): DTGVSQNPRHKITKRGQNVTFRCDPISEHNRLYWYRQTLGQGPEFLTYFQNEAQLEKSRLLSDRFSAERPKGSFSTLEIQRTEQGDSAMYLCASSSPERNYEQYFGPGTRLTVT.

The CDR3 is CASSQRGTSGDNEQFF. The CDR3 bases are TGTGCCAGCAGCCAACGGGGGACTAGCGGTGACAATGAGCAGTTCTTC. This chain joins TRBV11-2 and TRBJ2-1; the match to TRBD2 covers 11 bases. V was clipped by 5 bases and J by 5 bases; unmatched bases: 8. Germline CDR1 SGHAT, CDR2 FQNNGV. CDR3 length: 16 amino acids.

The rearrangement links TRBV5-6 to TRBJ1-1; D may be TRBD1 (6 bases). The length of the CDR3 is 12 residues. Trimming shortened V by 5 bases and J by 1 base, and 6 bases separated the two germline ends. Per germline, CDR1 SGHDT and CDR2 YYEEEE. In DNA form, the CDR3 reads TGTGCCAGCAGGACAGGGAACACTGAAGCTTTCTTT. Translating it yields CASRTGNTEAFF.

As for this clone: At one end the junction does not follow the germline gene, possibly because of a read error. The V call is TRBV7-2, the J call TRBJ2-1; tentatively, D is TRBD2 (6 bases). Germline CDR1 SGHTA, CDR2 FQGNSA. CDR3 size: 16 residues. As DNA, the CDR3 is TGTGCCAGCAGCCTAGCGTCAGCGAGCGCCTACAATGAGCAGTTCTTC. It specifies CASSLASASAYNEQFF. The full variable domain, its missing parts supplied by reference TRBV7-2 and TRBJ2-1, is GAGVSQSPSNKVTEKGKDVELRCDPISGHTALYWYRQSLGQGLEFLIYFQGNSAPDKSGLPSDRFSAERTGGSVSTLTIQRTQQEDSAVYLCASSLASASAYNEQFFGPGTRLTVL.

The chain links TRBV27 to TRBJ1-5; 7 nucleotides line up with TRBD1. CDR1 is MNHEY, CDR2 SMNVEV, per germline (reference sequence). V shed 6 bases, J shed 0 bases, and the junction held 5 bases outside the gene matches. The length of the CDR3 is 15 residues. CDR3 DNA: TGTGCCAGCAGCGAGGGGGCGAGTAGCAATCAGCCCCAGCATTTT. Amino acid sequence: CASSEGASSNQPQHF.

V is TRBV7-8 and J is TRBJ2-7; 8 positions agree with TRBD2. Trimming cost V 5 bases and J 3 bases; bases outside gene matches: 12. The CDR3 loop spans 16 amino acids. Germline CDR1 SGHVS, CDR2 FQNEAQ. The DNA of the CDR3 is TGTGCCAGCAGCCTACGGAGGCTAGCGGGCATCTACGAGCAGTACTTC. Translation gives CASSLRRLAGIYEQYF. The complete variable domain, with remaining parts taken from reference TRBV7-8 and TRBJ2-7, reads GAGVSQSPRYKVAKRGQDVALRCDPISGHVSLFWYQQALGQGPEFLTYFQNEAQLDKSGLPSDRFFAERPEGSVSTLKIQRTQQEDSAVYLCASSLRRLAGIYEQYFGPGTRLTVT.

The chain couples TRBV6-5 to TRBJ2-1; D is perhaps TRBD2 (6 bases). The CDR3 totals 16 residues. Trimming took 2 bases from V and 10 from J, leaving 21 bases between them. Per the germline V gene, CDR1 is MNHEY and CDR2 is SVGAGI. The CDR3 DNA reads TGTGCCAGCAGTTACGCCCGGGCTAGCGCCCTTAGGGAGCAGTTCTTC. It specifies CASSYARASALREQFF.